Sequencing of this T cell receptor beta chain was carried out in a study of T cells in localized non-small cell lung cancer. Assay: immunoSEQ multiplex PCR; the TCRdb copy retains only in-frame clones and omits some. The data contain about 55,000 clones, roughly 84% of them seen just once; the ten biggest clones take up roughly a sixth. Germline V CDR1 and CDR2: MRHNA, SNTAGT. This CDR3 is 16 amino acids long. Trimming removed 6 bases from V and 0 bases from J, with 14 bases in between. The input for sequencing was peripheral blood mononuclear cells, taken before any cancer treatment. This sequence joins TRBV6-4 and TRBJ2-2; maybe TRBD2 (5 bases). This TCR was sampled from a man aged 35 to 70 with stage III lung adenocarcinoma. The CDR3 loop reads CASSLEADPNTGELFF. CDR3 in DNA: TGTGCCAGCAGCCTGGAGGCGGACCCGAACACCGGGGAGCTGTTTTTT.